This T cell receptor (beta chain) was sequenced during a study of OX40 agonist ivuxolimab in advanced cancers. Study overall: Ivuxolimab is an agonistic anti-OX40 (CD134) antibody, and patients were treated with it. Of mixed ages from about 23 to 79 and averaging around 60 years, the group was approximately 84% male. General study results and limits: In the 0.1-3.0 mg/kg groups, partial responders showed among the lowest expansion.

In the case of this clone: Its matching antigen is unknown.

Some clones are missing from TCRdb's copy, which holds only in-frame ones; the method was immunoSEQ multiplex PCR. The table records 70,000 or so clones, about 88% of them present only once. This CDR3 has 13 amino acids. With 6 bases removed from V and 4 bases from J, the gap between germline ends came to 10 bases. Germline assignment: CDR1 SGHTA and CDR2 FQGNSA. The receptor's source is an adult with an advanced solid tumor such as melanoma, head and neck, liver or kidney cancer. The chain combines TRBV7-2 with TRBJ1-5, with unresolved D. The specimen comprised CD4+ or CD8+ T cells sorted from blood, sampled in a trial of the OX40 agonist ivuxolimab. The DNA of the CDR3 is TGTGCCAGCAGTCCAAGAGGGAATCAGCCCCAGCATTTT. This encodes CASSPRGNQPQHF.